The subject of this entry is one T cell receptor beta chain. Antigen: not known. This entry belongs to a study of T cells in Graves' hyperthyroidism and ophthalmopathy. Overall study context: Once the initial diagnosis was made, peripheral blood was obtained before any treatment. Broader study findings: Model predictions of ophthalmopathy came a median approximately seven months before onset. Expanded thyroid clonotypes (above 0.001) were mostly also found in blood.

CDR3 length: 14 residues. V was clipped by 6 bases and J by 5 bases, with 13 bases between them. Per germline, CDR1 SGHVS and CDR2 FNYEAQ. It was RNA transcripts that yielded the amplified TCR beta CDR3 regions. HTBI primers were employed in a first-round RT-PCR of the TCR CDR3. TCRdb itself ran the multiplex PCR reads through MiXCR, one entry per CDR3 protein. The sample contains more than 600,000 distinct CDR3 sequences, less than 20% of which appear only once. The rearrangement uses TRBV7-6 and TRBJ2-2; D is unclear. The TCR sequence derives from a man between 18 and 29 years old with Graves' hyperthyroidism. Sequences were obtained from blood. The chain's CDR3 is CASRPSVGTGELFF. DNA of the CDR3: TGTGCCAGCAGACCCTCCGTGGGAACCGGGGAGCTGTTTTTT.